The clone carrying this T cell receptor beta chain was picked up a small number of times. The data were obtained in a study of blood T cells in healthy people across ages. V shed 4 bases and J shed 2 bases, with 29 bases lying between them. CDR1 MNHEY and CDR2 SVGEGT come from the germline V gene. The CDR3 is made up of 20 amino acids. It was with a sample-barcoded 5' primer and a J-beta primer mix that a second PCR of roughly 7 to 12 cycles was run. TCRdb reprocessed the 5' RACE reads with MiXCR, giving one entry per CDR3 protein. The sample lists some 1.4 million distinct CDR3 sequences, 35% to 45% occurring once.

The TCR was taken from a woman aged 18-29 years in good health. Sequencing was done on a sample of blood. The chain couples TRBV6-2 or TRBV6-3 to TRBJ2-5, with D perhaps matching TRBD2 (7 bases). CDR3 DNA sequence: TGTGCCAGCAGTTTTACCTCCTACGGGACTGAAGGGAGGGGGCAAGAGACCCAGTACTTC. This translates into CASSFTSYGTEGRGQETQYF.